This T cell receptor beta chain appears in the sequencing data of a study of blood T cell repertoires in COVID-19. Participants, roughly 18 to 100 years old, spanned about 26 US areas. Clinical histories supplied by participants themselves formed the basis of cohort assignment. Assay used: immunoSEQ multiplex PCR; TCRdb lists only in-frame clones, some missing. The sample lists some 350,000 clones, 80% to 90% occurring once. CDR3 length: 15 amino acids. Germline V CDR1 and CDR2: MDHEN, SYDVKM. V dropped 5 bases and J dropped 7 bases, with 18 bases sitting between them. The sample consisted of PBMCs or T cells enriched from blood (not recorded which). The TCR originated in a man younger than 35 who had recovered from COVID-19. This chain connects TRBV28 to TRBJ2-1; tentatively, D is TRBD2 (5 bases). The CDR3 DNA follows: TGTGCCAGCAGTCGTCGACCTGAGGGTCAAAATGAGCAGTTCTTC. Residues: CASSRRPEGQNEQFF.